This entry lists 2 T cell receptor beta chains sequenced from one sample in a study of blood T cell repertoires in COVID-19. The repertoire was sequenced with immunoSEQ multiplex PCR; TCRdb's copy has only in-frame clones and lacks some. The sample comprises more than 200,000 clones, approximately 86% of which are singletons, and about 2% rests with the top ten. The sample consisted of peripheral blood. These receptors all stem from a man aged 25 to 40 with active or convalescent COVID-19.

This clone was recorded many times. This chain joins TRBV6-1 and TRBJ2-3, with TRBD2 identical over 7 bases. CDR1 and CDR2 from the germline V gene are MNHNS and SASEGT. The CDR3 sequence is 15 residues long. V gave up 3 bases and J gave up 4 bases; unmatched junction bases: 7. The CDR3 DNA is TGTGCCAGCAGTGATGGTGGGGGGGGTGCAGATACGCAGTATTTT. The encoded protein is CASSDGGGGADTQYF.

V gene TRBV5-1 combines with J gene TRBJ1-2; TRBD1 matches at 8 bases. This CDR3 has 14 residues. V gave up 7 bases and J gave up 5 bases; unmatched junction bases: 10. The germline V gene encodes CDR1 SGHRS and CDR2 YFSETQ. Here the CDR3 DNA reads TGCGCCAGCGCCTTAGACAGGGGCGCTTATGGCTACACCTTC. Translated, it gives CASALDRGAYGYTF.